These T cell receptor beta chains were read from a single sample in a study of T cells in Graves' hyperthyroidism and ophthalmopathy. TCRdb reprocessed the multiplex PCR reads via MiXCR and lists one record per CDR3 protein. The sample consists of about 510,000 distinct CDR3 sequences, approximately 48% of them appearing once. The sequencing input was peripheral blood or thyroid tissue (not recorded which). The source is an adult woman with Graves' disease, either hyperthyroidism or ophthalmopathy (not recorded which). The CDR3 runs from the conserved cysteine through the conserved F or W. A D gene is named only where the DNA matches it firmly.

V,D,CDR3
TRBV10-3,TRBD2,CAISETSGESTDTQYF
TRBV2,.,CASSPDQLGVGGYTF
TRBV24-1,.,CATSDTGTQYF
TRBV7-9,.,CASSAMSGQETQHF
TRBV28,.,CASSLSGEYEQYF
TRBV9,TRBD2,CASSDGGGEETQYF
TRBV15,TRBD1,CATSRTRQGAKETQYF
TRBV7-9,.,CASSLEQGNTEAFF
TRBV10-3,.,CAISDPGHNEKLFF
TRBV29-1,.,CRATAQGNTEAFF
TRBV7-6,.,CASSFGGVGETQYF
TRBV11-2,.,CASSHRAVSQGAEAFF
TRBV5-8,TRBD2,CASSLVLAGVLQETQYF
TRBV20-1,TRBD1,CSARDSLGNTIYF
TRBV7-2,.,CASSQRDYNSPLHF
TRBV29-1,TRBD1,CSAADRAGYEQYF
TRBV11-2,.,CASPYRQVPYEQYF
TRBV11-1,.,CASSSHQRGTEAFF
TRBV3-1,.,CASSPQRTAREQYF
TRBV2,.,CASSEAGGAYEKLFF
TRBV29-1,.,CSELLGTVYEQYF
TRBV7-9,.,CASSFGIFTNTEAFF
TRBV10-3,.,CAISPGGVNTEAFF
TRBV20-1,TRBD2,CSAPSWREYETQYF
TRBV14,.,CASSQDQVGYEQYF
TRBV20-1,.,CSASRSSNQPQHF